The TCR beta chain described here comes from a study of blood T cell repertoires in COVID-19. The CDR3 has 15 amino acids. V shed 3 bases, J shed 4 bases, and the junction held 5 bases outside the gene matches. Germline CDR1 is SGHKS and CDR2 is YYEKEE (reference sequence). Data came from immunoSEQ multiplex PCR; TCRdb stores just in-frame clones and leaves some out. The table includes a few hundred thousand clones, over 60% detected once. This TCR derives from a woman in her sixties or seventies with acute or convalescent COVID-19. Input material: peripheral blood. The chain has TRBV5-5 and TRBJ1-2; 11 bases map to TRBD1. CDR3 in amino acids: CASSWAGTGGYGYTF. The CDR3 bases are TGTGCCAGCAGCTGGGCCGGGACAGGGGGCTATGGCTACACCTTC.